Listed below are T cell receptor beta chains from one sample, sequenced in a study of cytomegalovirus exposure and HLA in healthy donors. Only in-frame clones appear in the TCRdb table, and some are missing; sequencing was by immunoSEQ multiplex PCR. Of some 200,000 clones listed, 60% to 80% were seen once; the top ten hold less than 3.5%. Sequenced material: PBMCs. The source is a woman aged 30 to 39 in good health and CMV-seronegative. Each CDR3 is given with its conserved first and last residue. A D gene is named only where the DNA matches it firmly. Size is stated for part of the rows, as once, few or many counts, or as a class when the clone is expanded.

D gene,clone size,J gene,V gene,CDR3 protein,CDR3 DNA
TRBD1,-,TRBJ2-7,TRBV9,CASSVGGQGRYEQYF,TGTGCCAGCAGCGTAGGAGGACAGGGGCGCTACGAGCAGTACTTC
-,-,TRBJ1-4,TRBV4-2,CASSQELSEPHEKLFF,TGTGCCAGCAGCCAAGAACTATCAGAACCCCATGAAAAACTGTTTTTT
-,-,TRBJ2-3,TRBV5-1,CASSAQTREGTDTQYF,TGCGCCAGCAGCGCACAAACCAGGGAAGGGACAGATACGCAGTATTTT
-,-,TRBJ2-3,TRBV6-1,CASTGFTDTQYF,TGTGCCAGCACAGGATTCACAGATACGCAGTATTTT
-,-,TRBJ2-2,TRBV18,CASSLRGTNTGELFF,TGTGCCAGCTCACTACGAGGAACGAACACCGGGGAGCTGTTTTTT
-,-,TRBJ1-5,TRBV5-8,CASSQGEPQHF,TGTGCCAGCAGCCAAGGGGAGCCCCAGCATTTT
TRBD2,few,TRBJ2-1,TRBV27,CASALTSGRPLEQFF,TGTGCCAGTGCCCTTACTAGCGGGAGACCTTTGGAGCAGTTCTTC
TRBD1,-,TRBJ2-1,TRBV30,CAWSGVNHRGWVEQFF,TGTGCCTGGAGTGGCGTAAACCACAGGGGTTGGGTTGAGCAGTTCTTC
-,-,TRBJ2-4,TRBV28,CASSLQVLDDKNIQYF,TGTGCCAGCAGTTTGCAGGTCCTGGATGACAAAAACATTCAGTACTTC
-,-,TRBJ2-1,TRBV27,CASSLAGHEQFF,TGTGCCAGCAGTTTGGCGGGACATGAGCAGTTCTTC
TRBD1,-,TRBJ1-2,TRBV5-6,CASSFFWDRGERGYTF,TGTGCCAGCAGCTTTTTTTGGGACAGGGGAGAGAGAGGCTACACCTTC
-,-,TRBJ2-1,TRBV4-1,CASSQGPADSSYNEQFF,TGCGCCAGCAGCCAAGGCCCAGCGGATAGCTCCTACAATGAGCAGTTCTTC
TRBD1,-,TRBJ2-7,TRBV28,CASRQGQREQYF,TGTGCCAGCCGACAGGGTCAGCGCGAGCAGTACTTC
-,-,TRBJ2-7,TRBV6-5,CASSFSPYEQYF,TGTGCCAGCAGTTTTAGCCCCTACGAGCAGTACTTC
-,-,TRBJ2-1,TRBV30,CAWSPTIYNEQFF,TGTGCCTGGAGTCCTACTATCTACAATGAGCAGTTCTTC
TRBD2,few,TRBJ2-1,TRBV18,CASSPPSRENEQFF,TGTGCCAGCTCACCACCGTCGCGGGAGAATGAGCAGTTCTTC
TRBD1,few,TRBJ1-1,TRBV7-9,CASSRLQGQRTEAFF,TGTGCCAGCAGCCGTTTACAGGGGCAGAGGACTGAAGCTTTCTTT
TRBD1,-,TRBJ1-1,TRBV10-3,CAISSGQGYTEAFF,TGTGCCATCAGTTCCGGACAGGGATACACTGAAGCTTTCTTT
TRBD1,once,TRBJ1-1,TRBV5-4,CAIFPGQANTEAFF,TGTGCCATCTTCCCCGGACAGGCCAACACTGAAGCTTTCTTT
-,-,TRBJ1-1,TRBV6-6,CASSWPTTGITEAFF,TGTGCCAGCAGTTGGCCGACGACGGGGATCACTGAAGCTTTCTTT
-,-,TRBJ2-1,TRBV5-1,CASSRELANEQFF,TGCGCCAGCAGCCGCGAGTTAGCCAATGAGCAGTTCTTC
-,-,TRBJ2-7,TRBV18,CASSPPSGTTNSYEQYF,TGTGCCAGCTCACCACCGAGCGGGACAACTAACTCCTACGAGCAGTACTTC
TRBD2,once,TRBJ2-7,TRBV28,CASIPSGSFYEQYF,TGTGCCAGCATCCCTAGCGGGAGCTTCTACGAGCAGTACTTC